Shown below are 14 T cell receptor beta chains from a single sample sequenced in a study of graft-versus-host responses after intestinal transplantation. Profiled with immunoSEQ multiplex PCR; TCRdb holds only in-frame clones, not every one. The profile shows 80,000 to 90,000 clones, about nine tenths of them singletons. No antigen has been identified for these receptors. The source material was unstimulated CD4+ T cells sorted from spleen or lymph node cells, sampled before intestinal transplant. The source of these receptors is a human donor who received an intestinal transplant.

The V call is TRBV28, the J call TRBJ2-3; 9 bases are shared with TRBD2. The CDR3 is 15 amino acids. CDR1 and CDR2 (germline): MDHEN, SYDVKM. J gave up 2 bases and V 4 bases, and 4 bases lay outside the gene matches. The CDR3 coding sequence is TGTGCCAGCAGTTACAGCGGGGGGCTCACAGATACGCAGTATTTT. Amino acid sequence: CASSYSGGLTDTQYF.

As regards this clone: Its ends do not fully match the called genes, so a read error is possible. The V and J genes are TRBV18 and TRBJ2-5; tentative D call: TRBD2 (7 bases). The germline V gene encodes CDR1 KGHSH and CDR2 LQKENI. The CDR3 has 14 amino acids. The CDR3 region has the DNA TGTGTCAGCTCACCAAACGGGGGGCTAGAGACCCAGTACTTC. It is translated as CVSSPNGGLETQYF.

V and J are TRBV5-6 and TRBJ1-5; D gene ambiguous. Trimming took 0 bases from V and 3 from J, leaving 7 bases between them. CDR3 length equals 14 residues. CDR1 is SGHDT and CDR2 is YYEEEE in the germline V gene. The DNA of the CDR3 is TGTGCCAGCAGCTTGGGGCGGAACAATCAGCCCCAGCATTTT. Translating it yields CASSLGRNNQPQHF.

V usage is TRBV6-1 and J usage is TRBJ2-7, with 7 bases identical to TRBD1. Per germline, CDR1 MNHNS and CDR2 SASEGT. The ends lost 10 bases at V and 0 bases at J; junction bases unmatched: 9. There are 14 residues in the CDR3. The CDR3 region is CATGWDSVSYEQYF. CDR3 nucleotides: TGTGCCACGGGGTGGGACAGTGTCTCCTACGAGCAGTACTTC.

CDR3 amino acids: CAISSPGGGDYGYTF. The CDR3 region has the DNA TGTGCCATCAGCTCGCCCGGAGGGGGCGACTATGGCTACACCTTC. The genes are TRBV10-3 and TRBJ1-2; TRBD1 matches 7 bases. J lost 3 bases, V lost 6 bases, and 10 bases had no gene match. The germline V gene has CDR1 ENHRY and CDR2 SYGVKD. The CDR3 consists of 15 residues.

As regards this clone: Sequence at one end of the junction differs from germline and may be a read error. The CDR3 coding sequence is TGTGCCAGCAGTAACTCCGGGACAGATCAGCCCCAGCATTTT. It is translated as CASSNSGTDQPQHF. The rearrangement uses TRBV6-6 and TRBJ1-5, with 7 bases identical to TRBD1. This CDR3 is built from 14 residues. Germline CDR1 and CDR2: MNHNY and SVGAGI (reference sequence).

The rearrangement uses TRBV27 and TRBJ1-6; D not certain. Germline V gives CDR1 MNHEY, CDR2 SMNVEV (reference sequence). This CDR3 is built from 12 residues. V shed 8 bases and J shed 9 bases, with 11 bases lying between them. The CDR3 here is CASPSGSSPLHF. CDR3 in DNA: TGTGCCAGCCCCAGCGGGAGTTCACCCCTCCACTTT.

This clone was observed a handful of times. The DNA for the CDR3 is TGCGCCAGCAGTGAGTATTCCCAAGACAGGGTGTCCTACGAGCAGTACTTC. It codes for CASSEYSQDRVSYEQYF. The chain couples TRBV10-1 to TRBJ2-7, with 7 bases identical to TRBD1. Trimming cost V 1 base and J 1 base; bases outside gene matches: 10. The CDR3 has 17 amino acids. Germline lookup yields CDR1 WNHNN and CDR2 SYGVQD (reference sequence).

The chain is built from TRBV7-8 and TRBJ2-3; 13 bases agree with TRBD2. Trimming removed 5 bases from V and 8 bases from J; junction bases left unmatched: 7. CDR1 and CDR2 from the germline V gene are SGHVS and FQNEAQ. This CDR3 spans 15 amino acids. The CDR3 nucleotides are TGTGCCAGCAGCCCGACTAGCGGGGGGTCGAGTACGCAGTATTTT. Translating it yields CASSPTSGGSSTQYF.

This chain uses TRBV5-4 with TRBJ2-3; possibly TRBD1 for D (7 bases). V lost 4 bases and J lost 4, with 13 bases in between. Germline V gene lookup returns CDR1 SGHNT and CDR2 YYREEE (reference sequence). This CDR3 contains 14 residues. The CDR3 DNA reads TGTGCCAGCAGCCCAGGGGGACTCTCAGATACGCAGTATTTT. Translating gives CASSPGGLSDTQYF.

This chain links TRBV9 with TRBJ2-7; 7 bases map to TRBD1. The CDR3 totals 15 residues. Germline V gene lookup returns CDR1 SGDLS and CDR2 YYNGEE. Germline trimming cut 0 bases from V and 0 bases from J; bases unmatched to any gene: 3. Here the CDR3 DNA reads TGTGCCAGCAGCGTAGGGGGGACAGACTCCTACGAGCAGTACTTC. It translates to CASSVGGTDSYEQYF.

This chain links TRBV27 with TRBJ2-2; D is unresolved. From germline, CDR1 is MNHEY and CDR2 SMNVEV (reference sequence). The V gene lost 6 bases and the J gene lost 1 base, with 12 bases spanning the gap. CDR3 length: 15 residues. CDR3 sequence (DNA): TGTGCCAGCAGGCCAAGCGTGGGGAACACCGGGGAGCTGTTTTTT. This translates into CASRPSVGNTGELFF.

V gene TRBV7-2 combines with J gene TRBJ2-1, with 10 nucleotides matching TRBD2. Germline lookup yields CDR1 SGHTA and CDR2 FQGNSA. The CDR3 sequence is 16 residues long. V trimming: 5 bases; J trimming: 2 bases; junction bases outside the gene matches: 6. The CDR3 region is CASSPRLAGAYNEQFF. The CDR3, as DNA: TGTGCCAGCAGCCCGCGTCTAGCGGGGGCCTACAATGAGCAGTTCTTC.

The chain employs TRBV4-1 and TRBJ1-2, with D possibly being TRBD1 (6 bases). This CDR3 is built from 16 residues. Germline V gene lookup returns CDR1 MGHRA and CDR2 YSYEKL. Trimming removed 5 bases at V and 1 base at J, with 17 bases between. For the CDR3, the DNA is TGCGCCAGCAGCGACCCTGCAGGACAGCGTAACTATGGCTACACCTTC. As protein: CASSDPAGQRNYGYTF.